The T cell receptor (beta chain) under discussion was sequenced for a study of cytomegalovirus exposure and HLA in healthy donors. As for the study in general: Prior work identified 120 million or so unique TCR beta sequences in some 180 million T cells.

Each donor was nominally healthy when sampled (though unrecorded immune exposures were likely). The PCR ran on 60 Vbeta and 13 Jbeta primers. Methods used by the authors: As a later analysis found, there were 60 million to 90 million unique TCR beta chains, of which roughly 11 million were shared. Clones were sequenced by immunoSEQ multiplex PCR, and TCRdb holds only the in-frame ones, with some missing. The D gene and trimming were derived from the DNA, and the V and J assignments and clone size from that table. The sample has around 110,000 clones, 9.5% seen once. V shed 5 bases and J shed 5 bases, with 10 bases lying between them. Germline loops: CDR1 LNHDA, CDR2 SQIVND (reference sequence). The CDR3 has 13 amino acids. In the case of this clone: What it binds is unknown.

Whole-study results and caveats: Associated with cytomegalovirus, according to the listing, were 150 to 200 TCR beta chains.

This sequence originates from a man aged 25-45 years in good health and CMV-seronegative. The rearrangement links TRBV19 to TRBJ2-1; weak D call: TRBD1 (6 bases). Sequenced: PBMCs. Here the CDR3 reads CASSWTANNEQFF. Here the CDR3 DNA reads TGTGCCAGTAGTTGGACAGCCAACAATGAGCAGTTCTTC. The variable domain in full, completed from reference TRBV19 and TRBJ2-1, reads DGGITQSPKYLFRKEGQNVTLSCEQNLNHDAMYWYRQDPGQGLRLIYYSQIVNDFQKGDIAEGYSVSREKKESFPLTVTSAQKNPTAFYLCASSWTANNEQFFGPGTRLTVL.